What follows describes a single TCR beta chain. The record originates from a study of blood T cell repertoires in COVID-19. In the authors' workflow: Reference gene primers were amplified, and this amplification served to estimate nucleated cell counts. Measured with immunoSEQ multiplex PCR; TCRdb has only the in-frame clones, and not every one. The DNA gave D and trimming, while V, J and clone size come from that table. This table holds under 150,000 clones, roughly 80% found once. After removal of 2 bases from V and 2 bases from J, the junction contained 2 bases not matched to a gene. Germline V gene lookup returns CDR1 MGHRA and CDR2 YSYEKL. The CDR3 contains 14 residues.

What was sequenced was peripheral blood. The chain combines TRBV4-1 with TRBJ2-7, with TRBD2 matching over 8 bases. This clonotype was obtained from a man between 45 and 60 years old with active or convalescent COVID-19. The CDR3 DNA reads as TGCGCCAGCAGCCAACGGGAGGGAACCTACGAGCAGTACTTC. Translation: CASSQREGTYEQYF.